These T cell receptor beta chains were read from a single sample in a study of blood T cell repertoires in COVID-19. Some clones are missing from TCRdb's copy, which holds only in-frame ones; the method was immunoSEQ multiplex PCR. The table has around 110,000 clones, around 84% seen once. Sequencing was performed on PBMCs or T cells enriched from blood (not recorded which). The receptors shown here come from a woman aged 30 to 39 who had recovered from COVID-19. The CDR3 runs from the conserved cysteine through the conserved F or W. A D gene is named only where the DNA matches it firmly. Expanded clones get a size class; other rows say once, few or many, or leave the size out.

D gene: -
V gene: TRBV19
J gene: TRBJ2-4
clone size: -
CDR3 DNA: TGTGCCAGTAGTCCGCCCGGGGTAGCCAAAAACATTCAGTACTTC
CDR3 protein: CASSPPGVAKNIQYF

D gene: TRBD2
V gene: TRBV7-6
J gene: TRBJ2-7
clone size: -
CDR3 DNA: TGTGCCAGCAGCTTACAGCGGGGGAGCTCCTACGAGCAGTACTTC
CDR3 protein: CASSLQRGSSYEQYF

D gene: TRBD2
V gene: TRBV7-3
J gene: TRBJ2-1
clone size: -
CDR3 DNA: TGTGCCAGCAGCTTAGGGCTAGCGGGGGCCTACAATGAGCAGTTCTTC
CDR3 protein: CASSLGLAGAYNEQFF

D gene: TRBD1
V gene: TRBV7-2
J gene: TRBJ2-7
clone size: -
CDR3 DNA: TGTGCCAGCAGCTTAGGGGGACAGCTAACCTACGAGCAGTACTTC
CDR3 protein: CASSLGGQLTYEQYF

D gene: -
V gene: TRBV19
J gene: TRBJ2-7
clone size: -
CDR3 DNA: TGTGCCAGTAGCGGACTAAAAACCTACGAGCAGTACTTC
CDR3 protein: CASSGLKTYEQYF

D gene: -
V gene: TRBV6-2/TRBV6-3
J gene: TRBJ1-2
clone size: -
CDR3 DNA: TGTGCCAGCAGTTACGGCACAGCGGGAAGCTATGGCTACACCTTC
CDR3 protein: CASSYGTAGSYGYTF

D gene: -
V gene: TRBV4-3
J gene: TRBJ1-2
clone size: -
CDR3 DNA: TGCGCCAGCAGCCAAGAATCACAGGGAATTAACTATGGCTACACCTTC
CDR3 protein: CASSQESQGINYGYTF

D gene: TRBD1
V gene: TRBV10-3
J gene: TRBJ1-4
clone size: -
CDR3 DNA: TGTGCCATCAGTGAGGGGACAGGGGCAACTAATGAAAAACTGTTTTTT
CDR3 protein: CAISEGTGATNEKLFF

D gene: -
V gene: TRBV4-3
J gene: TRBJ2-1
clone size: -
CDR3 DNA: TGCGCCAGCAGCCCCACCCAAGGGAGCTCCTACAATGAGCAGTTCTTC
CDR3 protein: CASSPTQGSSYNEQFF

D gene: TRBD1
V gene: TRBV28
J gene: TRBJ1-4
clone size: -
CDR3 DNA: TGTGCCAGCAGTACGCGGACAGGGCGAGGTGAAAAACTGTTTTTT
CDR3 protein: CASSTRTGRGEKLFF

D gene: -
V gene: TRBV4-1
J gene: TRBJ2-1
clone size: once
CDR3 DNA: TGCGCCAGCAGCCAAGAGCGGCTAGCAGCAGGCCCAGCCTACAATGAGCAGTTCTTC
CDR3 protein: CASSQERLAAGPAYNEQFF

D gene: -
V gene: TRBV7-9
J gene: TRBJ1-1
clone size: -
CDR3 DNA: TGTGCCAGCAGCTTAGTGGAGGTTTCCCATAAAGAAGCTTTCTTT
CDR3 protein: CASSLVEVSHKEAFF

D gene: TRBD2
V gene: TRBV28
J gene: TRBJ2-7
clone size: few
CDR3 DNA: TGTGCCAGCAGATCTGCAGCGGGAGGGTCGTACGAGCAGTACTTC
CDR3 protein: CASRSAAGGSYEQYF

D gene: -
V gene: TRBV11-2
J gene: TRBJ1-1
clone size: -
CDR3 DNA: TGTGCCAGCAGCTCTATTACAGGGTCCCTACTCGAAGCTTTCTTT
CDR3 protein: CASSSITGSLLEAFF

D gene: TRBD2
V gene: TRBV27
J gene: TRBJ2-7
clone size: -
CDR3 DNA: TGTGCCAGCAGTTTCGGACTAGCGGGGGCCCACGAGCAGTACTTC
CDR3 protein: CASSFGLAGAHEQYF

D gene: TRBD1
V gene: TRBV7-2
J gene: TRBJ2-4
clone size: -
CDR3 DNA: TGTGCCAGCAGCCCCGACAGGGGGCCGGCCAAAAACATTCAGTACTTC
CDR3 protein: CASSPDRGPAKNIQYF